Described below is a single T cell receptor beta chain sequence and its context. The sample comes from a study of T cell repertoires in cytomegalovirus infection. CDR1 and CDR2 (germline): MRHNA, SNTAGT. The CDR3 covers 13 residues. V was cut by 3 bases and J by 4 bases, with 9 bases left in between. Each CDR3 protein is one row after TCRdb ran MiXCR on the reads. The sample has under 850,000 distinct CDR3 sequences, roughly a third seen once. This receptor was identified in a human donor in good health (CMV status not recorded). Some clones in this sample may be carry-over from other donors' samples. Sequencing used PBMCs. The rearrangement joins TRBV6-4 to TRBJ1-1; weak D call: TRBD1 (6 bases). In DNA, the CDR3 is TGTGCCAGCAGTGAAGTCAGGGGCACTGAAGCTTTCTTT. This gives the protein CASSEVRGTEAFF.